The sequence of this TCR beta chain was determined in a study of blood T cell repertoires in COVID-19. The CDR3 is 16 amino acids. Trimming removed 3 bases from V and 1 base from J; junction bases left unmatched: 3. Germline CDR1 and CDR2: KGHDR and SFDVKD. Some clones are missing from TCRdb's copy, which holds only in-frame ones; the method was immunoSEQ multiplex PCR. The sample holds some 350,000 clones, approximately 91% seen once. The receptor's source is a woman in her seventies with COVID-19, enrolled during active disease. This chain uses TRBV24-1 with TRBJ2-3; 10 bases align to TRBD2. The sequencing input was peripheral blood. CDR3 nucleotide sequence: TGTGCCACCAGTGATGCCGGGACTAGCGGCACAGATACGCAGTATTTT. This sequence encodes CATSDAGTSGTDTQYF.